Listed below are T cell receptor beta chains from one sample, sequenced in a study of T cell repertoires in ileal Crohn's disease. The assay was immunoSEQ multiplex PCR, and TCRdb's table has in-frame clones only and misses some. The sample consists of about 59,000 clones, 85% to 90% of them appearing once. Sample: ileal tissue. The origin of the receptors is an adult with Crohn's disease. The CDR3 runs from the conserved cysteine through the conserved F or W. The D gene is left open where the match is weak. Not all rows give a size; the values are once, few, many and, for expanded clones, a class.

CDR3 length: 17; V gene: TRBV19; D gene: TRBD1; J gene: TRBJ1-5; clone size: -; CDR3 DNA: TGTGCCAGTAGTATAAGGGCCGGGACAGGGGGCAATCAGCCCCAGCATTTT; CDR3 protein: CASSIRAGTGGNQPQHF
CDR3 length: 14; V gene: TRBV7-3; D gene: -; J gene: TRBJ2-1; clone size: -; CDR3 DNA: TGTGCCAGCAGTGATAGGAAAGGAGGTAATGAGCAGTTCTTC; CDR3 protein: CASSDRKGGNEQFF
CDR3 length: 16; V gene: TRBV4-2; D gene: -; J gene: TRBJ1-4; clone size: -; CDR3 DNA: TGTGCCAGCAGCCAAGTAATCGGGGGAAGGGGTGAAAAACTGTTTTTT; CDR3 protein: CASSQVIGGRGEKLFF
CDR3 length: 12; V gene: TRBV18; D gene: -; J gene: TRBJ2-5; clone size: -; CDR3 DNA: TGTGCCAGCTCACCACTAGCGGAGACCCAGTACTTC; CDR3 protein: CASSPLAETQYF
CDR3 length: 15; V gene: TRBV15; D gene: TRBD1; J gene: TRBJ1-1; clone size: -; CDR3 DNA: TGTGCCACCAGCAGAGAACCAGGGGGCTCTACTGAAGCTTTCTTT; CDR3 protein: CATSREPGGSTEAFF
CDR3 length: 12; V gene: TRBV30; D gene: -; J gene: TRBJ2-5; clone size: -; CDR3 DNA: TGTGCCTGGAGTCGGGTCCAAGAGACCCAGTACTTC; CDR3 protein: CAWSRVQETQYF
CDR3 length: 15; V gene: TRBV28; D gene: -; J gene: TRBJ1-5; clone size: once; CDR3 DNA: TGTGCCAGCAGTTTACTTTCAGGGGTCAATCAGCCCCAGCATTTT; CDR3 protein: CASSLLSGVNQPQHF
CDR3 length: 15; V gene: TRBV5-1; D gene: -; J gene: TRBJ1-1; clone size: -; CDR3 DNA: TGCGCCAGCAGCTTGGGGGACACCTGGGACACTGAAGCTTTCTTT; CDR3 protein: CASSLGDTWDTEAFF
CDR3 length: 14; V gene: TRBV7-8; D gene: -; J gene: TRBJ1-6; clone size: -; CDR3 DNA: TGTGCCAGCAGCGCTGGGGGGGCCAATTCACCCCTCCACTTT; CDR3 protein: CASSAGGANSPLHF
CDR3 length: 16; V gene: TRBV6-6; D gene: -; J gene: TRBJ1-5; clone size: once; CDR3 DNA: TGTGCCAGCACCCCTGGGGGAGGGTTAAGCAATCAGCCCCAGCATTTT; CDR3 protein: CASTPGGGLSNQPQHF
CDR3 length: 14; V gene: TRBV30; D gene: -; J gene: TRBJ2-7; clone size: few; CDR3 DNA: TGTGCCTGGAGTACGGGGCTGGGACTTTACGAGCAGTACTTC; CDR3 protein: CAWSTGLGLYEQYF
CDR3 length: 14; V gene: TRBV4-2; D gene: TRBD1; J gene: TRBJ2-7; clone size: -; CDR3 DNA: TGTGCCAGCAGCCAGACAGGGTATGACTACGAGCAGTACTTC; CDR3 protein: CASSQTGYDYEQYF
CDR3 length: 15; V gene: TRBV27; D gene: TRBD1; J gene: TRBJ1-5; clone size: -; CDR3 DNA: TGTGCCAGCAGTGCGTTCAGGGGGAGTAATCAGCCCCAGCATTTT; CDR3 protein: CASSAFRGSNQPQHF
CDR3 length: 15; V gene: TRBV13; D gene: -; J gene: TRBJ1-2; clone size: -; CDR3 DNA: TGTGCCAGCAGCCCCGAAACGAACCCTATCTATGGCTACACCTTC; CDR3 protein: CASSPETNPIYGYTF
CDR3 length: 14; V gene: TRBV28; D gene: -; J gene: TRBJ1-2; clone size: few; CDR3 DNA: TGTGCCAGCAGTTTACTTGTCCGGGACTATGGCTACACCTTC; CDR3 protein: CASSLLVRDYGYTF
CDR3 length: 15; V gene: TRBV5-6; D gene: -; J gene: TRBJ2-1; clone size: -; CDR3 DNA: TGTGCCAGCAGCCGCCCGGGACAAGTATACAATGAGCAGTTCTTC; CDR3 protein: CASSRPGQVYNEQFF
CDR3 length: 14; V gene: TRBV15; D gene: -; J gene: TRBJ2-5; clone size: once; CDR3 DNA: TGTGCCACCAGCAGAATTGACAGTCAAGAGACCCAGTACTTC; CDR3 protein: CATSRIDSQETQYF
CDR3 length: 11; V gene: TRBV20-1; D gene: -; J gene: TRBJ2-3; clone size: -; CDR3 DNA: TGCAGTGCTAGAGACTCAGATACGCAGTATTTT; CDR3 protein: CSARDSDTQYF
CDR3 length: 16; V gene: TRBV2; D gene: -; J gene: TRBJ1-4; clone size: -; CDR3 DNA: TGTGCCAGCAGTGAAGCCCCCCGACTGGGTAATGAAAAACTGTTTTTT; CDR3 protein: CASSEAPRLGNEKLFF
CDR3 length: 12; V gene: TRBV4-1; D gene: TRBD1; J gene: TRBJ1-6; clone size: -; CDR3 DNA: TGCGCCAGCAGCCAGGACAGGACCGTCCTCCACTTT; CDR3 protein: CASSQDRTVLHF
CDR3 length: 14; V gene: TRBV6-5; D gene: TRBD1; J gene: TRBJ2-1; clone size: few; CDR3 DNA: TGTGCCAGCAGTTACCGGACAGGGGACAATGAGCAGTTCTTC; CDR3 protein: CASSYRTGDNEQFF
CDR3 length: 15; V gene: TRBV11-2; D gene: -; J gene: TRBJ2-3; clone size: -; CDR3 DNA: TGTGCCAGCAGCTTAGGGGCATCTGGCACAGATACGCAGTATTTT; CDR3 protein: CASSLGASGTDTQYF
CDR3 length: 15; V gene: TRBV11-3; D gene: TRBD1; J gene: TRBJ2-1; clone size: -; CDR3 DNA: TGTGCCAGCAGCTTGGGACAGGTTACCTACAATGAGCAGTTCTTC; CDR3 protein: CASSLGQVTYNEQFF
CDR3 length: 17; V gene: TRBV4-1; D gene: -; J gene: TRBJ2-7; clone size: -; CDR3 DNA: TGCGCCAGCAGCCAGATCCCCTCGGTAGCGGATATATACGAGCAGTACTTC; CDR3 protein: CASSQIPSVADIYEQYF
CDR3 length: 15; V gene: TRBV6-6; D gene: TRBD2; J gene: TRBJ2-3; clone size: once; CDR3 DNA: TGTGCCAGCAAACCAGCGGGGGGCTGGACAGATACGCAGTATTTT; CDR3 protein: CASKPAGGWTDTQYF
CDR3 length: 17; V gene: TRBV15; D gene: -; J gene: TRBJ1-2; clone size: -; CDR3 DNA: TGTGCCACCAGCAGTGCTCGGGCGGGAGCGTCGGGCTATGGCTACACCTTC; CDR3 protein: CATSSARAGASGYGYTF
CDR3 length: 16; V gene: TRBV19; D gene: -; J gene: TRBJ1-5; clone size: -; CDR3 DNA: TGTGCCAGTAATCAGGCAGGGTCCAGTTCGAGACAGCCCCAGCATTTT; CDR3 protein: CASNQAGSSSRQPQHF
CDR3 length: 16; V gene: TRBV11-1; D gene: TRBD1; J gene: TRBJ2-7; clone size: -; CDR3 DNA: TGTGCCAGCAGCTCAGACCGGGGATGGACAGGCAGCGAGCAGTACTTC; CDR3 protein: CASSSDRGWTGSEQYF
CDR3 length: 12; V gene: TRBV2; D gene: -; J gene: TRBJ2-7; clone size: -; CDR3 DNA: TGTGCCAGCAGTGACCGTTTCGACGAGCAGTACTTC; CDR3 protein: CASSDRFDEQYF
CDR3 length: 11; V gene: TRBV20-1; D gene: TRBD2; J gene: TRBJ2-1; clone size: -; CDR3 DNA: TGCAGTGCACCACGACTAGCGGGAGAGTTCTTC; CDR3 protein: CSAPRLAGEFF
CDR3 length: 14; V gene: TRBV6-6; D gene: TRBD1; J gene: TRBJ1-5; clone size: -; CDR3 DNA: TGTGCCAGCAGTTTCGGGACAGGATCACAGCCCCAGCATTTT; CDR3 protein: CASSFGTGSQPQHF
CDR3 length: 14; V gene: TRBV4-1; D gene: -; J gene: TRBJ1-2; clone size: once; CDR3 DNA: TGCGCCAGCAGCCAAGAACTATACAGGGATGGCTACACCTTC; CDR3 protein: CASSQELYRDGYTF
CDR3 length: 13; V gene: TRBV25-1; D gene: TRBD1; J gene: TRBJ1-2; clone size: -; CDR3 DNA: TGTGCCAGCAGTGAGGGACAGGGCAATGGCTACACCTTC; CDR3 protein: CASSEGQGNGYTF
CDR3 length: 11; V gene: TRBV29-1; D gene: -; J gene: TRBJ2-5; clone size: -; CDR3 DNA: TGCAGCGTTGAACCGGGAGAGACCCAGTACTTC; CDR3 protein: CSVEPGETQYF
CDR3 length: 15; V gene: TRBV5-1; D gene: TRBD2; J gene: TRBJ2-1; clone size: -; CDR3 DNA: TGCGCCAGCAGCCTAGAAGCGGGGGCTGGCAATGAGCAGTTCTTC; CDR3 protein: CASSLEAGAGNEQFF